The clone carrying this TCR beta chain was observed a handful of times. This sample was taken from a study of patients and donors after allogeneic stem cell transplantation. TCRdb fed the RT-PCR reads into MiXCR, producing one record per CDR3 protein. The sample includes roughly 940,000 distinct CDR3 sequences, roughly 18% of them seen just once. The CDR3 spans 14 residues. CDR1 is ENHRY and CDR2 is SYGVKD in the germline V gene. V lost 7 bases and J 0 bases, leaving 13 bases between the germline ends. V and J are TRBV10-3 and TRBJ2-7, with TRBD2 as a possible D gene (6 bases). The sample comprised blood, either unsorted or a sorted T cell fraction (not recorded which). The clonotype comes from a human donor who was either an allogeneic HSCT recipient or a stem cell or donor lymphocyte infusion donor (not recorded which). It is not recorded whose cells these are; they may come from a transplant donor. The chain's CDR3 is CAIMRDKSSYEQYF. The CDR3 nucleotides read TGTGCCATCATGCGGGATAAGAGCTCCTACGAGCAGTACTTC.